A selection of T cell receptor beta chains follows, all from one sample in a study of T-cell reconstitution after alpha-beta-depleted transplantation in children. TCRdb reanalysed the PCR reads using MiXCR and keeps one entry per CDR3 protein. The sample lists around 380,000 distinct CDR3 sequences, 11% seen once, with roughly 6% in the top ten. Sequenced here: PBMCs from the stem cell graft donor, sampled from the stem cell graft. The origin of the receptors is a human donor who donated a stem cell graft to a child with acute myeloid leukemia. CDR3s leave out the opening cysteine and the closing phenylalanine or tryptophan. The listing skips clone size in some rows; elsewhere it reads once, few, many or a size class.

V gene	clone size	J gene	CDR3 protein
TRBV12-3/TRBV12-4	few	TRBJ1-1	ASSFVPKKNTEAF
TRBV6-1	few	TRBJ2-5	ASSRRPSGFVQETQY
TRBV12-3/TRBV12-4	-	TRBJ1-6	ASSPTGYPLH
TRBV12-3/TRBV12-4	-	TRBJ2-5	ASSLVGGFQETQY
TRBV20-1	few	TRBJ2-7	SARGDGWDSRRYEQY
TRBV12-3/TRBV12-4	-	TRBJ1-1	ASRPGQGSFYTEAF
TRBV12-3/TRBV12-4	many	TRBJ1-1	ASRQGTEAF
TRBV7-2	few	TRBJ2-7	ASSLVRQTYEQY
TRBV18	-	TRBJ2-3	ASSPNRVAGTDTQY
TRBV12-3/TRBV12-4	few	TRBJ1-2	ASSQDRGKGGYT